The present TCR beta chain was sequenced within a study of identical twins. Study results and caveats: Twins showed weaker excess sharing in their beta out-of-frame sequences. Within cord blood, abundant beta clonotypes carried fewer insertions, but memory repertoires showed no such trend.

This clonotype has only a few counts. Its specificity is not known. Germline CDR1 reads SGHRS; CDR2 reads YFSETQ. V shed 8 bases and J 3 bases; nucleotides not matched to a gene: 10. This CDR3 has 14 residues. After template switching added a universal primer site, the resulting cDNA carried unique molecular identifiers. MiXCR, applied by TCRdb to the 5' RACE reads, yields one record per CDR3 protein. The sample contains approximately 890,000 distinct CDR3 sequences, 9% to 15% of which appear only once. This same sample was also part of a study on yellow fever vaccine responses in identical twins.

This TCR came from a woman in her late teens or twenties in good health. The chain joins TRBV5-1 to TRBJ2-5, with TRBD2 matching 7 bases. Sequenced input: PBMCs. The CDR3 region is CASRSGAQKETQYF. CDR3 DNA sequence: TGCGCCAGTCGAAGCGGGGCTCAGAAAGAGACCCAGTACTTC. The full variable domain, in which reference TRBV5-1 and TRBJ2-5 provide the parts outside the CDR3, is KAGVTQTPRYLIKTRGQQVTLSCSPISGHRSVSWYQQTPGQGLQFLFEYFSETQRNKGNFPGRFSGRQFSNSRSEMNVSTLELGDSALYLCASRSGAQKETQYFGPGTRLLVL.